Below, 20 T cell receptor beta chains from the same sample are listed, as sequenced in a study of T cell responses to AZD1222 COVID-19 vaccine. Using immunoSEQ multiplex PCR, the repertoire was profiled, and TCRdb retains in-frame clones only, with some absent. The sample holds about 150,000 clones, 93% seen once. This specimen was peripheral blood, taken on day 0 of AZD1222 vaccination. All receptors derive from an adult in good health.

V gene TRBV11-2 combines with J gene TRBJ1-4, with 7 bases matching TRBD1. The CDR3 spans 13 residues. After removal of 5 bases from V and 7 bases from J, the junction contained 4 bases not matched to a gene. CDR1 and CDR2 from the germline V gene are SGHAT and FQNNGV. CDR3 sequence: CASSPTGVEKLFF. In DNA form, the CDR3 reads TGTGCCAGCAGCCCCACAGGGGTTGAAAAACTGTTTTTT.

The chain carries TRBV27 and TRBJ1-2; 11 bases map to TRBD1. There are 15 residues in the CDR3. From germline, CDR1 is MNHEY and CDR2 SMNVEV (reference sequence). V gave up 3 bases and J gave up 4 bases; unmatched junction bases: 4. The CDR3 is CASSLGTGGAYGYTF. The CDR3, as DNA: TGTGCCAGCAGTTTGGGGACAGGGGGTGCCTATGGCTACACCTTC.

This sequence joins TRBV2 and TRBJ2-2; possible D gene TRBD1, 5 bases. This CDR3 region has 14 residues. Germline CDR1 reads SNHLY; CDR2 reads FYNNEI. Trimming shortened V by 6 bases and J by 7 bases, and 15 bases separated the two germline ends. The CDR3 sequence: CASSLGPYNGELFF. The CDR3 region has the DNA TGTGCCAGCAGCTTGGGGCCGTACAACGGGGAGCTGTTTTTT.

The rearrangement uses TRBV9 and TRBJ1-4; the D is unclear. Germline loops: CDR1 SGDLS, CDR2 YYNGEE. This CDR3 spans 15 amino acids. Trimming took 4 bases from V and 0 from J, leaving 10 bases between them. CDR3 in amino acids: CASSSSVATNEKLFF. For the CDR3, the DNA is TGTGCCAGCAGCTCCTCAGTCGCAACTAATGAAAAACTGTTTTTT.

V is TRBV12-3 or TRBV12-4 and J is TRBJ2-1; D remains ambiguous. The CDR3 extends over 12 amino acids. V dropped 1 base and J dropped 3 bases, with 1 base sitting between them. Here the CDR3 DNA reads TGTGCCAGCAGTTTAGTCTACAATGAGCAGTTCTTC. Encoded protein: CASSLVYNEQFF.

This clone was detected once. The CDR3 sequence: CAWSSDSNSPLHF. The CDR3 nucleotides read TGTGCCTGGAGTTCTGACAGTAATTCACCCCTCCACTTT. The chain employs TRBV30 and TRBJ1-6; possible D gene TRBD1, 5 bases. V lost 2 bases to trimming and J lost 6 bases, with 8 bases between them. This CDR3 spans 13 amino acids. Germline V gene data show CDR1 as GTSNPN and CDR2 as SVGIG (reference sequence).

This clone was recorded once. The chain uses TRBV19 and TRBJ2-1; 9 nucleotides line up with TRBD2. The V segment lost 7 bases and the J segment 14 bases; nucleotides outside the gene matches: 15. Germline lookup yields CDR1 LNHDA and CDR2 SQIVND (reference sequence). The CDR3 length is 14 residues. The DNA of the CDR3 is TGTGCCAGTAAGCGACTAGCGGAATCCATTAAAGAGTTCTTC. It yields the protein CASKRLAESIKEFF.

This chain uses TRBV29-1 with TRBJ1-2, with D perhaps matching TRBD1 (6 bases). Germline lookup yields CDR1 SQVTM and CDR2 ANQGSEA. The CDR3 sequence is 15 residues long. The V end lost 3 bases, the J end lost 3 bases, and 17 bases lay between the germline ends. CDR3 residues: CSVDRGGQHDYGYTF. CDR3 coding DNA: TGCAGCGTTGATCGCGGGGGGCAACATGACTATGGCTACACCTTC.

This clone was seen a handful of times. The chain couples TRBV7-9 to TRBJ2-7; D remains ambiguous. In germline, CDR1 is SEHNR, CDR2 FQNEAQ (reference sequence). Trimming took off 2 bases at V and 1 base at J, with 9 bases between the two ends. CDR3 length: 14 amino acids. Here the CDR3 reads CASSLTGGSYEQYF. CDR3 DNA: TGTGCCAGCAGCTTAACGGGCGGTTCCTACGAGCAGTACTTC.

This clone came up once. The chain has TRBV5-4 and TRBJ1-5, with a tentative D call TRBD1 (5 bases). This CDR3 is 16 amino acids long. The V gene's germline CDR1 is SGHNT and CDR2 YYREEE (reference sequence). Trimming left V 3 bases short and J 0 bases short, with 13 bases between. For the CDR3, the DNA is TGTGCCAGCAGCTGCAGGGCTTGGTATAGCAATCAGCCCCAGCATTTT. It codes for CASSCRAWYSNQPQHF.

This clone has only a few counts. The chain carries TRBV19 and TRBJ2-4; the D is unclear. Per the germline V gene, CDR1 is LNHDA and CDR2 is SQIVND (reference sequence). Between the trimmed V and J ends, which lost 2 bases and 6 bases, there was a span of 8 bases. The CDR3 has 13 amino acids. CDR3 residues: CASSIRVRNIQYF. In DNA, the CDR3 is TGTGCCAGTAGTATACGGGTCCGAAACATTCAGTACTTC. The full variable domain, in which reference TRBV19 and TRBJ2-4 provide the parts outside the CDR3, is DGGITQSPKYLFRKEGQNVTLSCEQNLNHDAMYWYRQDPGQGLRLIYYSQIVNDFQKGDIAEGYSVSREKKESFPLTVTSAQKNPTAFYLCASSIRVRNIQYFGAGTRLSVL.

The V call is TRBV24-1, the J call TRBJ1-2; TRBD1 might be the D (6 bases). The CDR3 is made up of 14 amino acids. Trimming removed 3 bases from V and 2 bases from J, with 9 bases in between. The germline V gene has CDR1 KGHDR and CDR2 SFDVKD. This chain's CDR3 is CATSDDRSNYGYTF. In DNA, the CDR3 is TGTGCCACCAGTGATGACAGGTCAAACTATGGCTACACCTTC.

V usage is TRBV9 and J usage is TRBJ1-3, with D perhaps matching TRBD1 (6 bases). The CDR3 runs to 15 residues. V was shortened by 3 bases and J by 0 bases, with 10 bases between the two germline ends. From germline, CDR1 is SGDLS and CDR2 YYNGEE. CDR3 coding DNA: TGTGCCAGCAGCGCAATACAGGGCTCTGGAAACACCATATATTTT. Encoded protein: CASSAIQGSGNTIYF.

The V gene is TRBV9, the J gene TRBJ2-1; TRBD2 agrees at 12 bases. The CDR3 has 19 amino acids. Unmatched junction bases numbered 15, after V lost 3 bases and J lost 5 bases. CDR1 SGDLS and CDR2 YYNGEE come from the germline V gene. CDR3 nucleotides: TGTGCCAGCAGCGGCCGCCGGGGACTAGCGGGTTCCGGCCACAATGAGCAGTTCTTC. Translating gives CASSGRRGLAGSGHNEQFF. Based on the CDR3 plus reference TRBV9 and TRBJ2-1, the full variable domain is DSGVTQTPKHLITATGQRVTLRCSPRSGDLSVYWYQQSLDQGLQFLIQYYNGEERAKGNILERFSAQQFPDLHSELNLSSLELGDSALYFCASSGRRGLAGSGHNEQFFGPGTRLTVL.

The chain recombines TRBV2 with TRBJ1-1; D not certain. Germline V gene lookup returns CDR1 SNHLY and CDR2 FYNNEI. The V end was cut by 4 bases, the J end by 6 bases, with 9 bases between. The CDR3 spans 12 residues. The CDR3 region is CASSGPGPEAFF. The CDR3 region has the DNA TGTGCCAGCAGTGGGCCAGGCCCTGAAGCTTTCTTT. Variable domain in full (rest from reference TRBV2 and TRBJ1-1): EPEVTQTPSHQVTQMGQEVILRCVPISNHLYFYWYRQILGQKVEFLVSFYNNEISEKSEIFDDQFSVERPDGSNFTLKIRSTKLEDSAMYFCASSGPGPEAFFGQGTRLTVV.

J is TRBJ1-1 and V is TRBV5-1; D remains ambiguous. Germline lookup yields CDR1 SGHRS and CDR2 YFSETQ. V lost 0 bases and J lost 1, with 10 bases in between. The CDR3 runs 15 residues. Here the CDR3 DNA reads TGCGCCAGCAGCTTGGTTATGGCTGGGAACACTGAAGCTTTCTTT. It encodes CASSLVMAGNTEAFF.

The rearrangement links TRBV5-6 to TRBJ1-2; D not certain. The CDR3 has 13 residues. The V end lost 0 bases, the J end lost 3 bases, and 6 bases lay between the germline ends. From germline, CDR1 is SGHDT and CDR2 YYEEEE. The DNA for the CDR3 is TGTGCCAGCAGCTTGGAAGGATACTATGGCTACACCTTC. Translating it yields CASSLEGYYGYTF.

The gene calls are TRBV6-6 and TRBJ1-5; D is undetermined. Germline lookup yields CDR1 MNHNY and CDR2 SVGAGI (reference sequence). V was clipped by 0 bases and J by 5 bases, with 5 bases between them. This CDR3 has 13 residues. The CDR3 region is CASSYSADQPQHF. The CDR3 DNA sequence: TGTGCCAGCAGTTACTCGGCAGATCAGCCCCAGCATTTT.

This rearrangement joins TRBV4-1 to TRBJ2-7; D is possibly TRBD1 or TRBD2 (5 bases each). Germline V gene data show CDR1 as MGHRA and CDR2 as YSYEKL. The CDR3 consists of 16 residues. Trimming shortened V by 2 bases and J by 3 bases, and 17 bases separated the two germline ends. CDR3 sequence reads: CASSQWPNGDLYEQYF. The CDR3 DNA reads as TGCGCCAGCAGCCAATGGCCCAACGGGGACCTCTACGAGCAGTACTTC.

The J gene is TRBJ2-1, the V gene TRBV28; tentative D call: TRBD2 (6 bases). Trimming pared 6 bases from V and 0 bases from J, leaving 21 bases between. CDR3 length: 18 residues. CDR1 MDHEN and CDR2 SYDVKM come from the germline V gene. CDR3 residues: CASSKSGVKGYSYNEQFF. CDR3 nucleotide sequence: TGTGCCAGCAGCAAATCGGGGGTAAAGGGGTACTCCTACAATGAGCAGTTCTTC.